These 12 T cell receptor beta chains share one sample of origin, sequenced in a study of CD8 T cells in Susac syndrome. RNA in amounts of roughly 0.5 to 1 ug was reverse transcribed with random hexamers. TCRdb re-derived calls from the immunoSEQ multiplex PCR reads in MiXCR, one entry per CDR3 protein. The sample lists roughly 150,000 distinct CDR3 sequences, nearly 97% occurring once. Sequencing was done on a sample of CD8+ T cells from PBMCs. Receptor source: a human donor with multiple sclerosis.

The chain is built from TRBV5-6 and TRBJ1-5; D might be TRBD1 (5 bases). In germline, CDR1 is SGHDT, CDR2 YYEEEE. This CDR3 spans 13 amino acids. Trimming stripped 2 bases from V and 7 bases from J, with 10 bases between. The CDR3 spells CASSLFGGQPQHF. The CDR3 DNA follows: TGTGCCAGCAGCTTATTCGGGGGACAGCCCCAGCATTTT.

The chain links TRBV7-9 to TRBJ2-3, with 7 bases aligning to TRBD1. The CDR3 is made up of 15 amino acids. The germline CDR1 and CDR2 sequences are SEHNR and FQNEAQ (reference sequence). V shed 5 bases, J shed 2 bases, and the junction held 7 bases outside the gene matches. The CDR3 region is CASSHRDRPTDTQYF. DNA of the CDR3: TGTGCCAGCAGCCACCGGGACAGACCCACAGATACGCAGTATTTT.

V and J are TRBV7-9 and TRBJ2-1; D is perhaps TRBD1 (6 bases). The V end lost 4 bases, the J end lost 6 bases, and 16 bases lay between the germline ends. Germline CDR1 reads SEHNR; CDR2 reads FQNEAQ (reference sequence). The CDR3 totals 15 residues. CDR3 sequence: CASSSPGQLFNEQFF. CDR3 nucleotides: TGTGCCAGCAGCTCGCCTGGACAGCTCTTCAATGAGCAGTTCTTC.

CDR3 DNA: TGTGCCAGCAGTTACGGGCAGCGGGGTTATGGCCTCCACTTT. Amino acids: CASSYGQRGYGLHF. The chain is built from TRBV6-2 or TRBV6-3 and TRBJ1-6; D unclear. This CDR3 spans 14 amino acids. Looked up from germline, CDR1 is MNHEY and CDR2 is SVGEGT. V was cut by 2 bases and J by 15 bases, with 17 bases left in between.

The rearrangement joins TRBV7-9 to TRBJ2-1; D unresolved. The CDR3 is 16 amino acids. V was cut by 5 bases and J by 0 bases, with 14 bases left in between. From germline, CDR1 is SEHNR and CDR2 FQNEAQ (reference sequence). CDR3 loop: CASSIDRPSSYNEQFF. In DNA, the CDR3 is TGTGCCAGCAGCATAGACCGACCTAGCTCCTACAATGAGCAGTTCTTC.

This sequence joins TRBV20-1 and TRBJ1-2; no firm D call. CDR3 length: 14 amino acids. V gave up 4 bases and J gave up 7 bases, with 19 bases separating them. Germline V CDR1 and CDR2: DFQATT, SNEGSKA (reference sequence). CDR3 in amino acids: CSATRGLGGAGYTF. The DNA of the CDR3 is TGCAGTGCTACCCGAGGGCTGGGCGGAGCTGGCTACACCTTC.

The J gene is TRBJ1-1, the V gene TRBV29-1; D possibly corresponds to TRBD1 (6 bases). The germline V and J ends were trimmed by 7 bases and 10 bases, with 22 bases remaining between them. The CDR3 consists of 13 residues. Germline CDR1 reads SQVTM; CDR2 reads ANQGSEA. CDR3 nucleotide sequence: TGCAGCGGCATAACAGGAGGGGGAGGAGCAGCTTTCTTT. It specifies CSGITGGGGAAFF.

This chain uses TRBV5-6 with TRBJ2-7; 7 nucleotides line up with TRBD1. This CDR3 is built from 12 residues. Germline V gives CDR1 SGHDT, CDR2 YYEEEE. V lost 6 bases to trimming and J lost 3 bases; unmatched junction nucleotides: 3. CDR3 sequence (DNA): TGTGCCAGCACGGCAGGGGGCTACGAGCAGTACTTC. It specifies CASTAGGYEQYF.

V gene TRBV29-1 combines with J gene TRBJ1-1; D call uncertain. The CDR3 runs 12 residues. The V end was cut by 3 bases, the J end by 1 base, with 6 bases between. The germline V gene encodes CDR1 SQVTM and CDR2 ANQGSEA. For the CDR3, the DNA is TGCAGCGTTGAGGGCAAGAACACTGAAGCTTTCTTT. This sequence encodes CSVEGKNTEAFF.

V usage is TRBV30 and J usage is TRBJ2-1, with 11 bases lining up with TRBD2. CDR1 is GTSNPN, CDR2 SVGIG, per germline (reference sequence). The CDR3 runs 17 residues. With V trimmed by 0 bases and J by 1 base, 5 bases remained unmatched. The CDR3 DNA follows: TGTGCCTGGAGTGTACGTAGCGGGGGGGTATCCTACAATGAGCAGTTCTTC. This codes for CAWSVRSGGVSYNEQFF. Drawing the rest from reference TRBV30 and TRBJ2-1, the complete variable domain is SQTIHQWPATLVQPVGSPLSLECTVEGTSNPNLYWYRQAAGRGLQLLFYSVGIGQISSEVPQNLSASRPQDRQFILSSKKLLLSDSGFYLCAWSVRSGGVSYNEQFFGPGTRLTVL.

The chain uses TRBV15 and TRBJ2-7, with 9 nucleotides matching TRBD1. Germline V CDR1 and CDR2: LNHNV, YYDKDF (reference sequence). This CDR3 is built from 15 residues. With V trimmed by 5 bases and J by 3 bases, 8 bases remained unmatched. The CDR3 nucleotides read TGTGCCACCAGCGGGGAAGGGGACAGGGACTACGAGCAGTACTTC. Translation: CATSGEGDRDYEQYF.

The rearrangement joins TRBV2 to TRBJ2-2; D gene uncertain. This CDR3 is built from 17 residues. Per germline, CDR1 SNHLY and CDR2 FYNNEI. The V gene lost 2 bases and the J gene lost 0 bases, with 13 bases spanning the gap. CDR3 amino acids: CASSEIGGVANTGELFF. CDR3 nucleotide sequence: TGTGCCAGCAGTGAAATCGGCGGAGTGGCGAACACCGGGGAGCTGTTTTTT.